This T cell receptor beta chain was profiled in a study of blood T cell repertoires in COVID-19. Study at large: Collection of acute and convalescent COVID-19 samples took place in the United States, Italy and Spain.

Per germline, CDR1 LGHNA and CDR2 YSLEER. With 0 bases clipped from V and 2 bases from J, the junction kept 6 bases outside the gene matches. The CDR3 contains 16 residues. Per the original data handling: Reference gene primers were amplified, and this amplification served to estimate nucleated cell counts. Clones were sequenced by immunoSEQ multiplex PCR, and TCRdb holds only the in-frame ones, with some missing. D and trimming were read from the DNA, whereas the V and J calls and clone size are those reported in that table. The table shows approximately 150,000 clones, with approximately 92% occurring only once.

The chain recombines TRBV4-3 with TRBJ2-7; 8 nucleotides agree with TRBD1. The specimen was peripheral blood. The clonotype was recovered from a woman aged 60-75 years with active COVID-19. The CDR3 protein is CASSQDNRDRPYEQYF. The CDR3 bases are TGCGCCAGCAGCCAAGATAACCGGGACAGGCCCTACGAGCAGTACTTC.